A single sample gave rise to the 4 T cell receptor beta chains below, sequenced in a study of T cells in Graves' hyperthyroidism and ophthalmopathy. TCR beta CDR3 region amplification was performed from RNA transcripts. The HTBI set primed first-round TCR CDR3 RT-PCR. TCRdb ran MiXCR on the multiplex PCR reads and lists one entry per CDR3 protein. The repertoire includes 600,000 to 700,000 distinct CDR3 sequences, 40% to 55% of them detected once, and about 7.2% sits in the top ten. The specimen sequenced was peripheral blood or thyroid tissue (not recorded which). These TCRs come from an adult man with Graves' disease, either hyperthyroidism or ophthalmopathy (not recorded which).

This clonotype is a singleton in its sample. This chain uses TRBV2 with TRBJ1-2, with a possible D match to TRBD1 (6 bases). CDR3 length equals 13 residues. The ends were cut back, 9 bases at V and 3 bases at J, with 14 bases in the middle. Germline V gene data show CDR1 as SNHLY and CDR2 as FYNNEI. CDR3 in amino acids: CASGRGQDYGYTF. CDR3 sequence (DNA): TGTGCCAGTGGCAGGGGTCAGGACTATGGCTACACCTTC.

V is TRBV2 and J is TRBJ1-6, with D perhaps TRBD1 (5 bases). The CDR3 is made up of 12 amino acids. Trimming took off 1 base at V and 12 bases at J, with 7 bases between the two ends. Per the germline V gene, CDR1 is SNHLY and CDR2 is FYNNEI. This CDR3 is CASSEGGLPLHF. The CDR3 DNA is TGTGCCAGCAGTGAAGGGGGCTTACCCCTCCACTTT.

Only a few counts were recorded for this clonotype. The V gene is TRBV5-1, the J gene TRBJ2-7, with D possibly TRBD2 on 6 matching bases. Germline V lookup: CDR1 SGHRS, CDR2 YFSETQ. The CDR3 has 16 residues. Trimming pared 4 bases from V and 7 bases from J, leaving 24 bases between. The CDR3 protein is CASSPGGAGSLTEQYF. The CDR3 DNA is TGCGCCAGCAGCCCAGGCGGCGCGGGATCACTTACGGAGCAGTACTTC.

In its sample, this clonotype was seen once. A read error is possible here, since a much larger clone lies one base away. The chain combines TRBV2 with TRBJ1-2; D gene ambiguous. In germline, CDR1 is SNHLY, CDR2 FYNNEI. The V end lost 5 bases, the J end lost 6 bases, and 10 bases lay between the germline ends. The CDR3 consists of 12 residues. The CDR3 region has the DNA TGTGCCAGCAGTCCGGGGATGGATGGCTACACCTTC. It translates to CASSPGMDGYTF.